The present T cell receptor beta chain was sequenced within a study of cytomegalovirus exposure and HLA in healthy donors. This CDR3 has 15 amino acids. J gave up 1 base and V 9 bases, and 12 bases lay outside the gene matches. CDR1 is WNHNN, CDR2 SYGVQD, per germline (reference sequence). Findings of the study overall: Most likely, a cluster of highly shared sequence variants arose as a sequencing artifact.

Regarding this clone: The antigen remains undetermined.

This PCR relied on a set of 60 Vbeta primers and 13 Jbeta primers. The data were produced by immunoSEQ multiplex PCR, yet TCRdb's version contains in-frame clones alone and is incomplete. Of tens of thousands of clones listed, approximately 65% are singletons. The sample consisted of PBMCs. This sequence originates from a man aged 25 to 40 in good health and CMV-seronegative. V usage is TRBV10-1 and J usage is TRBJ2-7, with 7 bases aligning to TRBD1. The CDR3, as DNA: TGCGCCAGACTTTCGACGACAGGGTTATCCTACGAGCAGTACTTC. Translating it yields CARLSTTGLSYEQYF.